Given below is one TCR beta chain in context. It lacks a known antigen. One base away there is no much larger clone; base qualities are not given. This sample is drawn from a study of identical twins (dated by TCRdb to about 2016). Background for the entire study: To test whether fetal clonotypes persist, this study deep-sequenced TCR alpha and beta repertoires from monozygotic twins, from unrelated adults of various ages, and from cord blood. Replicate twin experiments were performed at different times using different library preparation protocols to rule out contamination. Broader findings and caveats from the paper: Compared with coincidental sharing between unrelated individuals, out-of-frame TCR alpha sequences shared between twins had an excess of sequences with low generation probability. Abundant cord blood beta clonotypes carried fewer insertions; young adult naive repertoires showed a weaker similar trend, while memory repertoires showed none. The excess sharing between twins in beta out-of-frame sequences was weaker because fewer shared sequences reduced the signal-to-noise ratio. In monozygotic twins, out-of-frame TCR alpha sharing was systematically underestimated by recombination models, although the models agreed with sharing between unrelated individuals. Invariant T cells such as MAIT and iNKT could partly confound zero-insertion analyses, though diverse VJ usage argued against this for most clonotypes. Conclusions relied on cross-sectional statistical analysis, since the same donors could not be followed over many years.

To prepare the library, 5' RACE was applied. Sequenced on an Illumina HiSeq 2000. A universal primer binding site was added through template switching, and the final cDNA carried a unique molecular identifier so that TCR cDNA molecules could be counted accurately. Specific primers in the conserved constant-segment region were used to synthesize first-strand cDNA for the TCR alpha and beta chains. Each cDNA library was double barcoded, with a SMART-Mk sample barcode plus Illumina barcodes, to control for contamination. TruSeq adapter sequences and Illumina sample barcodes were added in two successive PCR steps. The Illumina HiSeq platform was used with custom primers to sequence TCR alpha and beta cDNA libraries. The authors' analysis ran thus. MiGEC was used to process raw reads and extract unique molecular identifiers, and MiXCR was used to find CDR3 positions. Recombination models were inferred per individual with the repgenHMM and IGoR tools using an EM algorithm. The tcR package in R was used for shared clonotype analysis, with sharing normalized by the product of cloneset sizes. Out-of-frame nonproductive sequences were analyzed to study raw recombination free of thymic and clonal selection effects. TCRdb itself trimmed the public reads at Q25 with fastp, ran MiXCR and retained productive beta chains. Entries are consolidated by CDR3 protein sequence, retaining the most common genes and DNA. TCRdb, not the original authors, processed these V and J calls. The sample contains some 570,000 distinct CDR3 sequences, 20% to 25% of them found a single time. Around 0.48% of the sample is held by the ten biggest clonotypes.

Every donor was a healthy Caucasian. Three pairs of female monozygotic twins, all aged roughly 18 to 29 years, were included in the twin cohort. CD4+ and CD8+ T cell populations were isolated with positive isolation kits from Invitrogen. The same data also contributed to another study, on yellow fever vaccine responses in identical twins. The second study, in turn, reports: According to the authors, the vaccine-induced T cell response in identical twins seemed to be partly convergent and partly specific to each individual. Focusing on identical twins, the study followed the T cell clones that responded to the vaccine, and did so with precision.

Input material: CD4+ T cells sorted from blood. This TCR derives from a woman younger than 35 in good health.

Here is the DNA: TGTGCCAGCAGCCCCCGGGGGCAGAACACTGAAGCTTTCTTT. It is translated as CASSPRGQNTEAFF. Here the chain combines TRBV9 and TRBJ1-1; the best D guess is TRBD1, with 6 bases matching. V drops 4 bases and J drops 1 base, leaving 11 bases in between. The CDR3 numbers 14 residues from cysteine through phenylalanine. This entry keeps only the CDR3 DNA: 42 bases, framed from base 1. Looking up the germline V gene yields CDR1 SGDLS and CDR2 YYNGEE.